The sequence of this T cell receptor (beta chain) was determined in a study of Tregs in tolerant kidney transplant recipients. Assay: immunoSEQ multiplex PCR; the TCRdb copy retains only in-frame clones and omits some. The sample lists 81,000 or so clones, 91% occurring once. This clone has a single count. Its antigen is unknown. The CDR3 has 15 residues. V gave up 11 bases and J gave up 0 bases; unmatched junction bases: 12. CDR1 is ENHRY, CDR2 SYGVKD, per germline. Broader study findings: Validation in larger populations is needed because few patients were studied. In tolerant patients, donor-specific Tregs outgrew total Tregs, suggesting antigen-driven expansion. Activated donor B cell expansion appeared to reveal the most relevant donor-specific TCRbeta repertoire.

The nonmyeloablative bone marrow transplants came from related graft donors, with transient mixed chimerism. Unstimulated Tregs (CD4+CD25+CD127-) and CD4+CD25- non-Tregs were sorted from PBMCs. The J gene is TRBJ1-1, the V gene TRBV10-3, with 7 nucleotides matching TRBD1. The clonotype was recovered from a human patient who received a combined kidney and bone marrow transplant. Some of these T cells may belong to the graft donor. Specimen: CD4+ T cells from blood (PBMCs), collected 24 months after the transplant. The CDR3 sequence: CASNRQGGMNTEAFF. Written as DNA, the CDR3 is TGTGCCTCGAATCGACAGGGAGGAATGAACACTGAAGCTTTCTTT.